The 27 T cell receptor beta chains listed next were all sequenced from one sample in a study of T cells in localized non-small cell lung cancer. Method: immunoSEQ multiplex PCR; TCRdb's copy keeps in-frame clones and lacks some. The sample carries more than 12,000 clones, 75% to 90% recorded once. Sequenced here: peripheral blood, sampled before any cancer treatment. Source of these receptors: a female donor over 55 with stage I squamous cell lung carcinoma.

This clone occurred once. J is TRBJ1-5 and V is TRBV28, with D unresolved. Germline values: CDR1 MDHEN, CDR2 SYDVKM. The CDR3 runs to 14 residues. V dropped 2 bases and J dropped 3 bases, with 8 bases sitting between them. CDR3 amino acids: CASSLIQSNQPQHF. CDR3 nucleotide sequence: TGTGCCAGCAGTTTAATCCAGTCCAATCAGCCCCAGCATTTT.

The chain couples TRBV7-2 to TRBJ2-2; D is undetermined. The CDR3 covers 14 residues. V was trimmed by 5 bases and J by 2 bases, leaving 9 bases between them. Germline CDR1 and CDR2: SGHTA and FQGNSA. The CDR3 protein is CASSRDANTGELFF. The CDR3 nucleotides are TGTGCCAGCAGCCGAGACGCTAACACCGGGGAGCTGTTTTTT.

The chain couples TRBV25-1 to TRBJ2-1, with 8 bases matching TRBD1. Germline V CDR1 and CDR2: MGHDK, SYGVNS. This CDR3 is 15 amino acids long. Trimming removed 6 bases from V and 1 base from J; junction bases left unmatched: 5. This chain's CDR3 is CASRDDRGSYNEQFF. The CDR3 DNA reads TGTGCCAGCAGAGATGACAGGGGATCCTACAATGAGCAGTTCTTC.

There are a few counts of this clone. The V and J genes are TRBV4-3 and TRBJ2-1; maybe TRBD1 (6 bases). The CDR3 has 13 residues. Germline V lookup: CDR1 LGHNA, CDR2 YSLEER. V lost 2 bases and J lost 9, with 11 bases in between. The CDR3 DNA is TGCGCCAGCAGCCAACGTCGGACAGCTGAGCAGTTCTTC. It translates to CASSQRRTAEQFF.

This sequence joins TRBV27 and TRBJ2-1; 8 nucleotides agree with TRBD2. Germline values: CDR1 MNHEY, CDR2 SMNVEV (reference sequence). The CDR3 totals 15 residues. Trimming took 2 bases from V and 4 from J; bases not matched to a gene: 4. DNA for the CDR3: TGTGCCAGCAGTTTAGGGGCTAGCGGGTACAATGAGCAGTTCTTC. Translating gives CASSLGASGYNEQFF.

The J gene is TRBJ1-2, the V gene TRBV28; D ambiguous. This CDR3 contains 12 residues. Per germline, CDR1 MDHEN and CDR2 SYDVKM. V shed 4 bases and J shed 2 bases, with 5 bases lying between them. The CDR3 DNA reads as TGTGCCAGCAGTTCAACCAACTATGGCTACACCTTC. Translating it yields CASSSTNYGYTF.

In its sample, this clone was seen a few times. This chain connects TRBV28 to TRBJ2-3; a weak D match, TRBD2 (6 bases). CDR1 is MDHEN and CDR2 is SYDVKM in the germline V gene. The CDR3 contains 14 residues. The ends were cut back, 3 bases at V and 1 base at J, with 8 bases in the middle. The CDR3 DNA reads TGTGCCAGCAGTTTTTTAGCGGGCACAGATACGCAGTATTTT. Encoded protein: CASSFLAGTDTQYF. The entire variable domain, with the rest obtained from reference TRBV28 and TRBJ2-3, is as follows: DVKVTQSSRYLVKRTGEKVFLECVQDMDHENMFWYRQDPGLGLRLIYFSYDVKMKEKGDIPEGYSVSREKKERFSLILESASTNQTSMYLCASSFLAGTDTQYFGPGTRLTVL.

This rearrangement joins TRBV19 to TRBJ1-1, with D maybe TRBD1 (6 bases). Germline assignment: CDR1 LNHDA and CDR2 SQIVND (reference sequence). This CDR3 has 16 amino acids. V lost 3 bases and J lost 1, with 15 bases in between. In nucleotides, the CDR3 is TGTGCCAGTAGTATCTTCGGGGGCCTAACGAACACTGAAGCTTTCTTT. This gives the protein CASSIFGGLTNTEAFF.

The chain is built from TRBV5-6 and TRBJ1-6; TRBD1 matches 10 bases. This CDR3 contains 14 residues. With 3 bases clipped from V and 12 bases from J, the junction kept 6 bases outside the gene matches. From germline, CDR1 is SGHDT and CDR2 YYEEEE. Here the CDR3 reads CASSYRGQGKPLHF. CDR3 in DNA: TGTGCCAGCAGCTACCGGGGACAGGGGAAACCCCTCCACTTT. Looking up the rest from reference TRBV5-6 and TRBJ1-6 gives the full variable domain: DAGVTQSPTHLIKTRGQQVTLRCSPKSGHDTVSWYQQALGQGPQFIFQYYEEEERQRGNFPDRFSGHQFPNYSSELNVNALLLGDSALYLCASSYRGQGKPLHFGNGTRLTVT.

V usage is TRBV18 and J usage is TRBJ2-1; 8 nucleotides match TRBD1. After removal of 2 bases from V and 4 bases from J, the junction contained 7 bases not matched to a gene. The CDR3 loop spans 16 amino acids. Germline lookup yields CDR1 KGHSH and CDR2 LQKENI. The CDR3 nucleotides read TGTGCCAGCTCACCAACAGGGGGTGATACTTACAATGAGCAGTTCTTC. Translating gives CASSPTGGDTYNEQFF.

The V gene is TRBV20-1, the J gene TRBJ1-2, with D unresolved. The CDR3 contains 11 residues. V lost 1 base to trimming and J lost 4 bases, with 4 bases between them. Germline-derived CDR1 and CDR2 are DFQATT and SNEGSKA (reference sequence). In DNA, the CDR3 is TGCAGTGCTAGAGCCGCCTATGGCTACACCTTC. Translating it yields CSARAAYGYTF.

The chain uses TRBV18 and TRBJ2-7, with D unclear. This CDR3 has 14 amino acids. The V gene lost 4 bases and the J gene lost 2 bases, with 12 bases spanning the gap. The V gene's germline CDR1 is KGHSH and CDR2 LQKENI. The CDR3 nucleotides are TGTGCCAGCTCACAGGGATCTCACGCCTACGAGCAGTACTTC. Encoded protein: CASSQGSHAYEQYF.

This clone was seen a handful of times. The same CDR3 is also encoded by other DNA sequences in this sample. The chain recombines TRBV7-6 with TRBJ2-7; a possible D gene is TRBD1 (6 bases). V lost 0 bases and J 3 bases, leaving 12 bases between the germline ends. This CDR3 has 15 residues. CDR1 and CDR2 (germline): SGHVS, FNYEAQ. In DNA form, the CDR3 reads TGTGCCAGCAGCTTAGCGAAAGACAGGATCTACGAGCAGTACTTC. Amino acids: CASSLAKDRIYEQYF.

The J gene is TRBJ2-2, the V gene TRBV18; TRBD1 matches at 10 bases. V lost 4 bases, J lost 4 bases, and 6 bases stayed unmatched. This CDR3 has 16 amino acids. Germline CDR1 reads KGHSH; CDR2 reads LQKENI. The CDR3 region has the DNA TGTGCCAGCTCACTCGGGACAGGGGCCGGCACCGGGGAGCTGTTTTTT. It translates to CASSLGTGAGTGELFF.

CDR3 DNA: TGTGCCTGGAGTGTACAGTACAATGAGCAGTTCTTC. This sequence encodes CAWSVQYNEQFF. The rearrangement uses TRBV30 and TRBJ2-1; no definite D call. V gave up 0 bases and J gave up 4 bases, with 4 bases separating them. The length of the CDR3 is 12 residues. Per the germline V gene, CDR1 is GTSNPN and CDR2 is SVGIG (reference sequence).

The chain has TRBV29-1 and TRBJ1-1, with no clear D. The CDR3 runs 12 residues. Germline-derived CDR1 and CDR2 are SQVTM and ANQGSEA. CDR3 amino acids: CTHTDPNTEAFF. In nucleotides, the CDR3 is TGCACGCACACGGACCCGAACACTGAAGCTTTCTTT.

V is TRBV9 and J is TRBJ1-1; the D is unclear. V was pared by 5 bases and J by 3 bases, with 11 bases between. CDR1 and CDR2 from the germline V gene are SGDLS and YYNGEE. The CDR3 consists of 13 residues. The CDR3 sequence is CASSDTSHTEAFF. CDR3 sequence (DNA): TGTGCCAGCAGTGATACTTCGCACACTGAAGCTTTCTTT. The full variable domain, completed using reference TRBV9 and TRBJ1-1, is DSGVTQTPKHLITATGQRVTLRCSPRSGDLSVYWYQQSLDQGLQFLIQYYNGEERAKGNILERFSAQQFPDLHSELNLSSLELGDSALYFCASSDTSHTEAFFGQGTRLTVV.

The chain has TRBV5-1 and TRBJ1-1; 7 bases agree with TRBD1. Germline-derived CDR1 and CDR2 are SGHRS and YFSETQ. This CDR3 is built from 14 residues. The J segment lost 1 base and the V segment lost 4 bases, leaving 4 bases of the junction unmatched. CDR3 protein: CASSGDSSNTEAFF. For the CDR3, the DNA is TGCGCCAGCAGCGGGGACAGCTCGAACACTGAAGCTTTCTTT.

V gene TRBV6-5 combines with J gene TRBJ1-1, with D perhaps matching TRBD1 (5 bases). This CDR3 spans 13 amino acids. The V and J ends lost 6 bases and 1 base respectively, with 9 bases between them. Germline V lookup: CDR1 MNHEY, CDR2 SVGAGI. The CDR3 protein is CASRLQGNTEAFF. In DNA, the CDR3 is TGTGCCAGCAGACTTCAGGGGAACACTGAAGCTTTCTTT.

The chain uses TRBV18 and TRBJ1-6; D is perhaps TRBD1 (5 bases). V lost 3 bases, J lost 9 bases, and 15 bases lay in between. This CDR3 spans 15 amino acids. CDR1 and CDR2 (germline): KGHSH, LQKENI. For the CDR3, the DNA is TGTGCCAGCTCACCCGGGACCGGCGAAGGTTCACCCCTCCACTTT. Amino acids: CASSPGTGEGSPLHF.

CDR3 nucleotides: TGTGCCAGCGCTGGAAACACCATATATTTT. This translates into CASAGNTIYF. This chain links TRBV6-1 with TRBJ1-3; D unclear. V lost 8 bases and J lost 2, with 1 base in between. The germline CDR1 and CDR2 sequences are MNHNS and SASEGT. The CDR3 runs 10 residues.

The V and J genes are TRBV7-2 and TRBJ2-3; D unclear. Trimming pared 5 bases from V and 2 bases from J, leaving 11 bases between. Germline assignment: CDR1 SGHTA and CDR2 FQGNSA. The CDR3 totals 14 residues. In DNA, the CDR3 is TGTGCCAGCAGCCCGGGCCTTAACACAGATACGCAGTATTTT. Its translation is CASSPGLNTDTQYF.

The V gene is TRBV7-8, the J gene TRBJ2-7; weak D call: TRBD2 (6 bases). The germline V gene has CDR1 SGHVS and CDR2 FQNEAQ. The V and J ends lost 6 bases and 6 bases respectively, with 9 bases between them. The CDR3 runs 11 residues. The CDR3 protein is CASRLGGEQYF. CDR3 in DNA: TGTGCCAGCAGATTGGGGGGCGAGCAGTACTTC.

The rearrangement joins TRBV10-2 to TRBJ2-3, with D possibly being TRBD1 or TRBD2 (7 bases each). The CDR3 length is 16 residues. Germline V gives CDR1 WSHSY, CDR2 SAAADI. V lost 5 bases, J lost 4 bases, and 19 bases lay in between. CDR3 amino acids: CASSPPGGGRADTQYF. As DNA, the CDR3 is TGCGCCAGCAGTCCTCCAGGGGGAGGGAGGGCAGATACGCAGTATTTT.

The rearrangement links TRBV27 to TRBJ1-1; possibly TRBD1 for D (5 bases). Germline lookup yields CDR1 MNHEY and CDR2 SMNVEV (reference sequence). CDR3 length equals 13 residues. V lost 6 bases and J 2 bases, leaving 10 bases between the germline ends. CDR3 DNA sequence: TGTGCCAGCAGCCCGACAGTAAACACTGAAGCTTTCTTT. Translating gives CASSPTVNTEAFF.

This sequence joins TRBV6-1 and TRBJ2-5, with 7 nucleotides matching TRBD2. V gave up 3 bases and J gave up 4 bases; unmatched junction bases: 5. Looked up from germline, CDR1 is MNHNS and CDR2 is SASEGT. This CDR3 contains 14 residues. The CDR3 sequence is CASSDGGGRETQYF. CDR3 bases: TGTGCCAGCAGTGATGGGGGGGGGAGAGAGACCCAGTACTTC.

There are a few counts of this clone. The CDR3: CASSRTGGEDTGELFF. The CDR3 DNA reads as TGCGCCAGCAGCCGCACAGGGGGCGAAGACACCGGGGAGCTGTTTTTT. This chain connects TRBV5-1 to TRBJ2-2, with 9 nucleotides matching TRBD1. This CDR3 spans 16 amino acids. V was clipped by 4 bases and J by 3 bases; unmatched bases: 7. Germline CDR1 SGHRS, CDR2 YFSETQ.